This is a list of T cell receptor beta chains from one sample in a study of T cells after yellow fever vaccination. TCRdb reprocessed the 5' RACE reads via MiXCR and lists one record per CDR3 protein. The profile covers roughly 300,000 distinct CDR3 sequences, with about 8.3% appearing a single time and 15% to 20% taken by the ten largest. Sequenced here: PBMCs, sampled roughly 46 days after the first yellow fever vaccination. All receptors come from a man aged 18 to 30 who received the YFV17D yellow fever vaccine. Both conserved end residues are part of each CDR3. The D gene is left open where the match is weak. Size tells how often a clone was seen (once, few, many) or the class of an expanded clone, and some rows leave it out.

V gene	J gene	clone size	D gene	CDR3 DNA	CDR3 protein
TRBV9	TRBJ2-3	-	-	TGTGCCAGCAGCGTCGGTGGGGAAGCAGATACGCAGTATTTT	CASSVGGEADTQYF
TRBV5-1	TRBJ2-3	few	-	TGCGCCAGCAGCGAAGGTCCTTCACCTAGCACAGATACGCAGTATTTT	CASSEGPSPSTDTQYF
TRBV2	TRBJ2-2	many	-	TGTGCCAGTTACTTCTCCGGGGAGCTGTTTTTT	CASYFSGELFF
TRBV12-3/TRBV12-4	TRBJ1-2	few	-	TGTGCCAGCAGTCCTACCGGGACGGTGGTAGGTGGCTACACCTTC	CASSPTGTVVGGYTF
TRBV3-1	TRBJ2-5	many	TRBD2	TGTGCCAGCAGCCAAGATCTGGGACTAGCTGGGGAGACCCAGTACTTC	CASSQDLGLAGETQYF
TRBV12-3/TRBV12-4	TRBJ1-6	few	-	TGTGCCAGCAGTCATCGGACAGCTTATTCACCCCTCCACTTT	CASSHRTAYSPLHF
TRBV9	TRBJ2-1	-	TRBD2	TGTGCCAGCAGCGGTAGCGGGGGCCACTACAATGAGCAGTTCTTC	CASSGSGGHYNEQFF
TRBV28	TRBJ2-1	-	-	TGTGCCAGCAGTCATAGCGGTGAGCAGTTCTTC	CASSHSGEQFF
TRBV6-2/TRBV6-3	TRBJ2-1	-	-	TGTGCCAGCAGTGATGGGGTGGAGCTGGATGAGCAGTTCTTC	CASSDGVELDEQFF
TRBV9	TRBJ1-1	many	-	TGTGCCAGCAGCGTAGCTTTGGGAACTGAAGCTTTCTTT	CASSVALGTEAFF
TRBV10-2	TRBJ2-2	-	-	TGCGCCAGCGAGTCGAGGGCCTCATCCTGGACCGGGGAGCTGTTTTTT	CASESRASSWTGELFF
TRBV6-5	TRBJ2-5	-	-	TGTGCCAGCAGTTACGTCTCGGGGGGCAGGGAGACCCAGTACTTC	CASSYVSGGRETQYF
TRBV12-5	TRBJ2-7	-	-	TGTGCTAGTGCCCTGTTAGGAAGATACGAGCAGTACTTC	CASALLGRYEQYF
TRBV24-1	TRBJ2-1	-	TRBD1	TGTGCCACCAGTGATTTAGAGGACAGGACGGAGTTCTTC	CATSDLEDRTEFF
TRBV6-4	TRBJ1-3	-	-	TGTGCCAGCAGTGTCAGGGGCGCTGGAAACACCATATATTTT	CASSVRGAGNTIYF
TRBV4-3	TRBJ2-5	few	TRBD1	TGCGCCAGCAGCCAAACCTGGGGGACAGGGGTACAAGAGACCCAGTACTTC	CASSQTWGTGVQETQYF
TRBV21-1	TRBJ2-6	few	-	TGTGCCAGCAGCAAAGCGGGCGGGCTCCTCTCTGGGGCCAACGTCCTGACTTTC	CASSKAGGLLSGANVLTF
TRBV29-1	TRBJ1-3	-	-	TGCAGCGTTGAGGTGACAGGCTCTGGAAACACCATATATTTT	CSVEVTGSGNTIYF
TRBV20-1	TRBJ2-5	-	-	TGCAGTGCTAGTCGCCCAGGGTGGGAGACCCAGTACTTC	CSASRPGWETQYF
TRBV2	TRBJ2-2	-	TRBD1	TGTGCCAGCAGTGGGCAGGGGGCGAACACCGGGGAGCTGTTTTTT	CASSGQGANTGELFF
TRBV4-2	TRBJ1-2	-	-	TGTGCCAGGAGCGTCGGGCATGGCTACACCTTC	CARSVGHGYTF
TRBV29-1	TRBJ1-1	few	-	TGCAGCGTGCAGACGAACACTGAAGCTTTCTTT	CSVQTNTEAFF
TRBV7-2	TRBJ1-1	-	-	TGTGCCAGCAGCCCCCGGAGGGATGGCACTGAAGCTTTCTTT	CASSPRRDGTEAFF
TRBV29-1	TRBJ2-1	-	-	TGCAGCGTAAGACTAGAGCCCCATGAGCAGTTCTTC	CSVRLEPHEQFF
TRBV6-1	TRBJ1-6	-	-	TGTGCCAGCAGTGGGGGGACCGGAAATTCACCCCTCCACTTT	CASSGGTGNSPLHF
TRBV29-1	TRBJ2-5	few	-	TGCAGCGTTGATCGGTTGGGGGAGACCCAGTACTTC	CSVDRLGETQYF
TRBV5-4	TRBJ2-1	-	TRBD2	TGTGCCAGCAGCTTGTCTAGCGGGGACAATGAGCAGTTCTTC	CASSLSSGDNEQFF
TRBV5-1	TRBJ2-5	few	TRBD2	TGCGCCAGCAGCTTGGACAGCGGGGGACTAGAGACCCAGTACTTC	CASSLDSGGLETQYF
TRBV7-9	TRBJ1-4	few	-	TGTGCCAGCAGCTCGAGAGCAGCAGGGGATGAAAAACTGTTTTTT	CASSSRAAGDEKLFF
TRBV4-3	TRBJ2-1	few	TRBD2	TGCGCCAGCAGCCGCGGGGGGGGCCTGTTAGGCAATGAGCAGTTCTTC	CASSRGGGLLGNEQFF
TRBV6-1	TRBJ2-5	few	TRBD1	TGTGCCAGCAGCCCAGGGGGTTCCAAAGAGACCCAGTACTTC	CASSPGGSKETQYF
TRBV14	TRBJ2-5	few	-	TGTGCCAGCAGCCAGGAGGGGGCATTGGCGAAGACCCAGTACTTC	CASSQEGALAKTQYF
TRBV19	TRBJ2-6	few	-	TGTGCCAGTAGTAGCTCCGGGTCCTTCCCTGGGGCCAACGTCCTGACTTTC	CASSSSGSFPGANVLTF
TRBV10-3	TRBJ2-1	few	-	TGTGCCATCAGTGGGAGGGCCGAGGACAATGAGCAGTTCTTC	CAISGRAEDNEQFF
TRBV18	TRBJ2-1	-	TRBD1	TGTGCCAGCTCACTTCAGGGGGCGTCCTACAATGAGCAGTTCTTC	CASSLQGASYNEQFF
TRBV5-1	TRBJ1-5	-	-	TGCGCCAGCAGCTTGGGGGGATTGGGGGGGCAGCCCCAGCATTTT	CASSLGGLGGQPQHF
TRBV2	TRBJ2-5	many	-	TGTGCCAGCAGGGGTACTAGTACTCAAGAGACCCAGTACTTC	CASRGTSTQETQYF
TRBV29-1	TRBJ2-2	-	-	TGCAGCGTTTTTGGGGTTAGAGGATCGGACACCGGGGAGCTGTTTTTT	CSVFGVRGSDTGELFF
TRBV5-1	TRBJ2-1	-	TRBD2	TGCGCCAGCAGCTTGGTAGCGGGGGGCCTTGGCTCCTACAATGAGCAGTTCTTC	CASSLVAGGLGSYNEQFF
TRBV5-1	TRBJ2-1	many	-	TGCGCCAGCAGCTTGACCGAGAATGAGCAGTTCTTC	CASSLTENEQFF
TRBV5-1	TRBJ2-4	few	-	TGCGCCAGCAGTCTCGGGGTTTCCAAAAACATTCAGTACTTC	CASSLGVSKNIQYF
TRBV5-1	TRBJ2-5	-	-	TGCGCCAGCAGCTTGGGGGGACTCTCTCTCCAAGAGACCCAGTACTTC	CASSLGGLSLQETQYF
TRBV20-1	TRBJ2-2	few	TRBD2	TGCAGTGCTCGGGGGGGAATGAACACCGGGGAGCTGTTTTTT	CSARGGMNTGELFF
TRBV29-1	TRBJ2-3	-	TRBD2	TGCAGCGTTGCACGAGGACTAGCACCAGATACGCAGTATTTT	CSVARGLAPDTQYF
TRBV9	TRBJ1-1	-	-	TGTGCCAGCAGCGTATACGACGGGACTGAAGCTTTCTTT	CASSVYDGTEAFF
TRBV7-2	TRBJ2-3	-	-	TGTGCCAGCAGCTCCCCAAACACAGATACGCAGTATTTT	CASSSPNTDTQYF